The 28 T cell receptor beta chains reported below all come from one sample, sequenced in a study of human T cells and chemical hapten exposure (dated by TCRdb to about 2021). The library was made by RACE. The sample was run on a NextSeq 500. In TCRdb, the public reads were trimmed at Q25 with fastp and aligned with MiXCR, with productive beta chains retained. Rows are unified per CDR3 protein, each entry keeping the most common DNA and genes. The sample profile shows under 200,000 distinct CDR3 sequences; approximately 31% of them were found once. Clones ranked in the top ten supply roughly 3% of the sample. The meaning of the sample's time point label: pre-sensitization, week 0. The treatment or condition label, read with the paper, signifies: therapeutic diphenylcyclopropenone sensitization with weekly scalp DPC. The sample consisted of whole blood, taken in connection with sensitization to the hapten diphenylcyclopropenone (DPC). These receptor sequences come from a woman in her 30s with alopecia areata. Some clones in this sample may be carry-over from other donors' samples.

CDR3 in DNA: TGCAGTGTATCCGGGAGTACAGATACGCAGTATTTT. Translated: CSVSGSTDTQYF. This sequence joins TRBV20-1 and TRBJ2-3, with a possible D match to TRBD2 (6 bases). The germline gives CDR1 DFQATT, CDR2 SNEGSKA (reference sequence). This CDR3 is built from 12 residues. The V gene lost 7 bases and the J gene lost 3 bases, with 11 bases spanning the gap.

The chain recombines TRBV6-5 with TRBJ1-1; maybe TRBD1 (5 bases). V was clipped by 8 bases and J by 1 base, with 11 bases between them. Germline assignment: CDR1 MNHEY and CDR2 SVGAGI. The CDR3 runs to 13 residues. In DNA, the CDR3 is TGTGCCAGCGAGATCAGGGAGAACACTGAAGCTTTCTTT. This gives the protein CASEIRENTEAFF.

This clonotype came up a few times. The CDR3 loop reads CSVESGHGYTF. In nucleotides, the CDR3 is TGCAGCGTTGAAAGTGGTCATGGCTACACCTTC. The rearrangement joins TRBV29-1 to TRBJ1-2; no clear D gene. Trimming shortened V by 2 bases and J by 6 bases, and 7 bases separated the two germline ends. Germline-derived CDR1 and CDR2 are SQVTM and ANQGSEA. The CDR3 extends over 11 amino acids.

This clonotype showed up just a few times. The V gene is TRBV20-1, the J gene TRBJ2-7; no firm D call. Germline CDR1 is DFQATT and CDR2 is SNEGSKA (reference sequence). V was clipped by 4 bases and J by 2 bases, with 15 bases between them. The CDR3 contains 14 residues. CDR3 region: CSANPPGVAYEQYF. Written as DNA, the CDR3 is TGCAGTGCTAACCCGCCGGGTGTGGCCTACGAGCAGTACTTC.

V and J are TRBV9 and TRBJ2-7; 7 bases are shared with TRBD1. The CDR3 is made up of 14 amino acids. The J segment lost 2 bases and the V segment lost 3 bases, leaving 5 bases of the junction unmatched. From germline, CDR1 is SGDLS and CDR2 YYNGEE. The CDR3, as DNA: TGTGCCAGCAGCGCGGGGACAGAGCCCTACGAGCAGTACTTC. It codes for CASSAGTEPYEQYF. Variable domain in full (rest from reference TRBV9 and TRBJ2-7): DSGVTQTPKHLITATGQRVTLRCSPRSGDLSVYWYQQSLDQGLQFLIQYYNGEERAKGNILERFSAQQFPDLHSELNLSSLELGDSALYFCASSAGTEPYEQYFGPGTRLTVT.

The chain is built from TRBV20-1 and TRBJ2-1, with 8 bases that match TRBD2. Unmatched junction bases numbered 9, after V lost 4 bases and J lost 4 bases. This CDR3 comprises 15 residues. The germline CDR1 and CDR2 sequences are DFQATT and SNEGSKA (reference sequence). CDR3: CSATGGGGLYNEQFF. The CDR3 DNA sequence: TGCAGTGCTACGGGAGGCGGGGGGTTATACAATGAGCAGTTCTTC.

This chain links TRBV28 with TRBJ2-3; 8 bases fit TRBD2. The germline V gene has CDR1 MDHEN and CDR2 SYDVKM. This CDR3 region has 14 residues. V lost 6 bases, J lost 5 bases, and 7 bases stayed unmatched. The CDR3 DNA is TGTGCCAGCAGCCCCCGGGGGGGGGTAGATACGCAGTATTTT. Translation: CASSPRGGVDTQYF.

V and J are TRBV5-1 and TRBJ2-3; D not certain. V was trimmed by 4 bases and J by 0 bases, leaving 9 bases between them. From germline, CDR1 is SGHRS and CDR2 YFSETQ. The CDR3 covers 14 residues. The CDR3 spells CASSPLGSTDTQYF. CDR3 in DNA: TGCGCCAGCAGCCCTCTAGGAAGCACAGATACGCAGTATTTT.

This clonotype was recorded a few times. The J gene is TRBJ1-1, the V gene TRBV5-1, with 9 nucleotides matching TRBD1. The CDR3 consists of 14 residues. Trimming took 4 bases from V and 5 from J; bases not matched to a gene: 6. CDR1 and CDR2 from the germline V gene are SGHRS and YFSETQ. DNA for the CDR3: TGCGCCAGCAGCAAGACCGACAGGGGGACTGAAGCTTTCTTT. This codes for CASSKTDRGTEAFF.

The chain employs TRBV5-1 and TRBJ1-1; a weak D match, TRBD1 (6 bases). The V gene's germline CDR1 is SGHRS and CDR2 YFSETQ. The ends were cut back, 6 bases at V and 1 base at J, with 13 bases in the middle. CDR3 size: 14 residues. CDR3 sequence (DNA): TGCGCCAGCAAACAGCAGGGGACGAACACTGAAGCTTTCTTT. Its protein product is CASKQQGTNTEAFF.

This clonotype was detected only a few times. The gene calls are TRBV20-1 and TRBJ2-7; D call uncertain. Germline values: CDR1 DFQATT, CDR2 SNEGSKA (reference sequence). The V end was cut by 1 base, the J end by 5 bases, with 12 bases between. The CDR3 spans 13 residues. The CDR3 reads CSARVAGTHEQYF. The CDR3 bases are TGCAGTGCTAGAGTGGCCGGTACCCACGAGCAGTACTTC.

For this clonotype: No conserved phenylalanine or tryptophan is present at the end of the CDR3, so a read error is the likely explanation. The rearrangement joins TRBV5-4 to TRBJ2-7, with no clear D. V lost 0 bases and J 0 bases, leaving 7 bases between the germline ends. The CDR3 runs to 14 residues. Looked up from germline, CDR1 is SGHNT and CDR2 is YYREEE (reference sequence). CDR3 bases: TGTGCCAGCAGCTTGGCAGGCCTCTCCTACGAGCAGTACCTC. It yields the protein CASSLAGLSYEQYL.

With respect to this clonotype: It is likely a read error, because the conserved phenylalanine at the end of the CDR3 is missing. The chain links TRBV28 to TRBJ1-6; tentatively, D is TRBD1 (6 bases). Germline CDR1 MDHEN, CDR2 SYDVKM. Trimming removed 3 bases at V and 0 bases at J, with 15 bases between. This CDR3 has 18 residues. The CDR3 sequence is CASSFIPGASSYNSPLHS. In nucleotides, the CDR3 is TGTGCCAGCAGTTTTATCCCAGGGGCGAGCTCCTATAATTCACCCCTCCACTCT.

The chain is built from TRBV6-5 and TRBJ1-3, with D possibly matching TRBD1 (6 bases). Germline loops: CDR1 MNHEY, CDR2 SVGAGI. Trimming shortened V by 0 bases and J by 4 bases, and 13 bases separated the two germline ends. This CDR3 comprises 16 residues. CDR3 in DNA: TGTGCCAGCAGTTACTCGCCCAGGGGCGCCGGAAACACCATATATTTT. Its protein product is CASSYSPRGAGNTIYF.

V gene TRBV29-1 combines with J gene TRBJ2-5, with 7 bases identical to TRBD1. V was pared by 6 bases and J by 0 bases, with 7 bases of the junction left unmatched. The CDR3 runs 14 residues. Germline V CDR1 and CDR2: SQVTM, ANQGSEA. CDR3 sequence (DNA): TGCAGCGTACCCCGGGACAGTTACCAAGAGACCCAGTACTTC. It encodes CSVPRDSYQETQYF.

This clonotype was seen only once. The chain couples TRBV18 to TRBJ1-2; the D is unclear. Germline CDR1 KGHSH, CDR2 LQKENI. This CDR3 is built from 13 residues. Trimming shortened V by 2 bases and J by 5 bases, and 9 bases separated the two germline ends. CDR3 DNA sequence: TGTGCCAGCTCACCAGGGCAGGCGTATGGCTACACCTTC. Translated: CASSPGQAYGYTF. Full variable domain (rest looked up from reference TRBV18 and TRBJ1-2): NAGVMQNPRHLVRRRGQEARLRCSPMKGHSHVYWYRQLPEEGLKFMVYLQKENIIDESGMPKERFSAEFPKEGPSILRIQQVVRGDSAAYFCASSPGQAYGYTFGSGTRLTVV.

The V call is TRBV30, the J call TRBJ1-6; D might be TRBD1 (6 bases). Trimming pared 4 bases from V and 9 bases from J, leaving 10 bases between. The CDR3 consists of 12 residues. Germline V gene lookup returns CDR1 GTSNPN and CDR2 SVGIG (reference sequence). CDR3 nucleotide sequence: TGTGCCTGGACTACAGGGAGTTCACCCCTCCACTTT. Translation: CAWTTGSSPLHF.

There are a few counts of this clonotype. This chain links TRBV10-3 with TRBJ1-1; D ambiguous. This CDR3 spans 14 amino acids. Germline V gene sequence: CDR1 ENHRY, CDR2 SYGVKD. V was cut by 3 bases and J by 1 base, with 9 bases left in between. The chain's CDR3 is CAISEYQENTEAFF. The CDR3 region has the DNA TGTGCCATCAGTGAATATCAAGAGAACACTGAAGCTTTCTTT.

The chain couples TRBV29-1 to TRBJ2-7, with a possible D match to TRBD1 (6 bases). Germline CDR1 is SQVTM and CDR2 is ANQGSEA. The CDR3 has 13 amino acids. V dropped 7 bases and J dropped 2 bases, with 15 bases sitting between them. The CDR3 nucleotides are TGCAGCGCCGAGACAGGCGACGCCTACGAGCAGTACTTC. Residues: CSAETGDAYEQYF.

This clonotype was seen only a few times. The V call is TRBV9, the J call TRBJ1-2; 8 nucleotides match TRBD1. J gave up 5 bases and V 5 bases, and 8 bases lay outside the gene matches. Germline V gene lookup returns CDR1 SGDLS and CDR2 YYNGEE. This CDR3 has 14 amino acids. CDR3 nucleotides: TGTGCCAGCAGTAAACAGGGGGTGGGGTATGGCTACACCTTC. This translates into CASSKQGVGYGYTF.

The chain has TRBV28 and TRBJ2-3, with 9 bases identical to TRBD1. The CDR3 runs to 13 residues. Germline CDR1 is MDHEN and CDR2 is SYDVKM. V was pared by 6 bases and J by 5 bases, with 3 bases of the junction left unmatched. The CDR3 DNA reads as TGTGCCAGCAGCGGGACAGGGCGAGATACGCAGTATTTT. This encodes CASSGTGRDTQYF.

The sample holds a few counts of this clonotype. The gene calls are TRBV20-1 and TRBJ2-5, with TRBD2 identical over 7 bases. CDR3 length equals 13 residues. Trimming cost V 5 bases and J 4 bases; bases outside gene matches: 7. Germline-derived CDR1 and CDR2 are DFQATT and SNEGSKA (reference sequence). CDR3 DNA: TGCAGTGCTCCACGGACTAGGTCAGAGACCCAGTACTTC. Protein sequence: CSAPRTRSETQYF.

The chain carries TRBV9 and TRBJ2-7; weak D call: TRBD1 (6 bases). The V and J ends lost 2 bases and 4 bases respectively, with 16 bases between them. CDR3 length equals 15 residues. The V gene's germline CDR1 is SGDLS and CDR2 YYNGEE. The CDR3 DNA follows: TGTGCCAGCAGCGTTAATGTCGACAGGAGGTACGAGCAGTACTTC. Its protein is CASSVNVDRRYEQYF.

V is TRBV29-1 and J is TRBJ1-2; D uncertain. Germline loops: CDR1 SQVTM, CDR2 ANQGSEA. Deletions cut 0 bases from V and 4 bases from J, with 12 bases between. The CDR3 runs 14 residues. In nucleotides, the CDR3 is TGCAGCGTTGAAGAACTCCCGGGCATCTATGGCTACACCTTC. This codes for CSVEELPGIYGYTF.

DNA of the CDR3: TGTGCCAGCAGTTACAATGAGAACACTCCGGCTTTCTTT. This sequence encodes CASSYNENTPAFF. The chain employs TRBV6-5 and TRBJ1-1; D unclear. The CDR3 has 13 amino acids. Trimming shortened V by 2 bases and J by 11 bases, and 15 bases separated the two germline ends. In germline, CDR1 is MNHEY, CDR2 SVGAGI.

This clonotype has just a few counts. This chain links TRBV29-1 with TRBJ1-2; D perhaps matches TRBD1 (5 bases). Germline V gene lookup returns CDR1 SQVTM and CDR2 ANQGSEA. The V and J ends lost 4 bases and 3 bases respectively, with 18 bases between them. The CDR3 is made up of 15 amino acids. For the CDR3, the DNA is TGCAGCGTTGCTGGGACGGGGGGAATGGACTATGGCTACACCTTC. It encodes CSVAGTGGMDYGYTF. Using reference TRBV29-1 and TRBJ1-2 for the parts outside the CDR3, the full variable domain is SAVISQKPSRDICQRGTSLTIQCQVDSQVTMMFWYRQQPGQSLTLIATANQGSEATYESGFVIDKFPISRPNLTFSTLTVSNMSPEDSSIYLCSVAGTGGMDYGYTFGSGTRLTVV.

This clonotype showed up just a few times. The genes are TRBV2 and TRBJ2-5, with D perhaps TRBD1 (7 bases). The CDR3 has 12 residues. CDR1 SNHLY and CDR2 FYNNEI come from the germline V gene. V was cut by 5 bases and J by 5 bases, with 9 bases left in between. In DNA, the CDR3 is TGTGCCAGCAGTTCAGGGGGGGAGACCCAGTACTTC. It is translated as CASSSGGETQYF.

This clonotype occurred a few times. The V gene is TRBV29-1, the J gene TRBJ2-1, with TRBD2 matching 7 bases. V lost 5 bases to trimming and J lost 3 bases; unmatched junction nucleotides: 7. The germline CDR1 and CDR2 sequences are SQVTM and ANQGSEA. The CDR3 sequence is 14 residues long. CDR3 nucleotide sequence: TGCAGCGTTCCCGGGACTAAAAACTACAATGAGCAGTTCTTC. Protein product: CSVPGTKNYNEQFF.